This T cell receptor (beta chain) was documented in a study of T cell changes during pregnancy in multiple sclerosis. Produced via immunoSEQ multiplex PCR; TCRdb's table is partial and in-frame only. The data contain under 80,000 clones, around 94% of them singletons. Per germline, CDR1 LGHNA and CDR2 YSLEER. The CDR3 has 20 residues. The J segment lost 1 base and the V segment lost 4 bases, leaving 18 bases of the junction unmatched. The clonotype originates from a female donor with multiple sclerosis, enrolled in a pregnancy study. The specimen comprised peripheral blood, sampled in the third trimester of pregnancy. This chain joins TRBV4-3 and TRBJ2-3; 9 positions match TRBD2. The CDR3 bases are TGCGCCAGCAGCCGCCATTTCGCCGCGGGGGGGCAGATAGGCACAGATACGCAGTATTTT. Its translation is CASSRHFAAGGQIGTDTQYF.